This T cell receptor beta chain stems from a study of blood T cell repertoires in COVID-19. For the study at large: Samples came from the United States, Italy and Spain, spanning acute and convalescent COVID-19. T cells, B-cell-depleted T cells, or PBMCs provided the cDNA or gDNA that served as material.

Per the original methods: Amplification with reference gene primers provided the estimates of nucleated cell counts. Produced via immunoSEQ multiplex PCR; TCRdb's table is partial and in-frame only. D and trimming come from the DNA, and the V and J calls and clone size come from that table. The sample lists fewer than 55,000 clones, approximately 84% occurring once. The sequence came from a man aged 50 or older with acute or convalescent COVID-19. Material for sequencing was peripheral blood.

The CDR3 bases are TGCGCCAGCAGCCAGACGGGCGGGGGGAATCAGCCCCAGCATTTT. Amino acid sequence: CASSQTGGGNQPQHF. J is TRBJ1-5 and V is TRBV4-1, with D tentatively TRBD1 (5 bases). The CDR3 consists of 15 residues. V was cut by 3 bases and J by 4 bases, with 13 bases left in between. The germline CDR1 and CDR2 sequences are MGHRA and YSYEKL.